This T cell receptor beta chain was sequenced for a study of blood T cell repertoires in COVID-19. Looking at the study overall: Nucleic acid was either cDNA or gDNA, and it came from T cells, B-cell-depleted T cells, or PBMCs.

From germline, CDR1 is MDHEN and CDR2 SYDVKM. CDR3 length: 16 amino acids. V gave up 7 bases and J gave up 1 base, with 19 bases separating them. In the original processing: Cell counts per sample came from amplifying reference gene primers. Only in-frame clones appear in the TCRdb table, and some are missing; sequencing was by immunoSEQ multiplex PCR. The D gene and trimming were derived from the DNA, and the V and J assignments and clone size from that table. The table includes approximately 450,000 clones, roughly nine tenths detected once. Participants came from fewer than 25 US areas, aged about 18 to 89 years. Donors in Cohort 3 counted as recovered after two negative PCRs, clearance, or symptom resolution.

The sequence came from a man younger than 45 who had recovered from COVID-19. The material sequenced was PBMCs or T cells enriched from blood (not recorded which). The genes are TRBV28 and TRBJ1-1; a possible D gene is TRBD1 (6 bases). This CDR3 reads CASIPPGGGRNTEAFF. CDR3 coding DNA: TGTGCCAGCATCCCCCCGGGGGGCGGGAGGAACACTGAAGCTTTCTTT. Full variable domain (missing parts from reference TRBV28 and TRBJ1-1): DVKVTQSSRYLVKRTGEKVFLECVQDMDHENMFWYRQDPGLGLRLIYFSYDVKMKEKGDIPEGYSVSREKKERFSLILESASTNQTSMYLCASIPPGGGRNTEAFFGQGTRLTVV.